The clone carrying this T cell receptor (beta chain) was seen only a few times. Its antigen remains unknown. The record originates from a study of tumor-infiltrating lymphocytes in primary liver carcinoma. In the study overall: The tumors, T1-T3 N0M0 lesions, were roughly 4.2 to 10 cm across. Points from the study as a whole: Tumors significantly exceeded blood in top-250-clone fraction (p = 0.039). Being bulk and unsorted, samples allowed no CD4+ and CD8+ repertoire comparison. Tumor region pairs overlapped more than did tumor-adjacent and tumor-blood pairs.

The CDR3 runs 13 residues. Germline-derived CDR1 and CDR2 are MGHRA and YSYEKL. Trimming left V 3 bases short and J 8 bases short, with 13 bases between. The source of the blood RNA was unsorted whole blood, and germline DNA was extracted as well. From approximately 0.5 ug of total RNA, TCR beta-specific cDNA was reverse-transcribed using a constant-region primer. TCR beta libraries came from three nested multiplex PCR rounds using slightly modified ARM-PCR. PCR rounds one and two used TRBV1-TRBV30 forward primers with a C-beta reverse primer for 10 cycles each. TCRdb processed the multiplex PCR reads anew with MiXCR; each CDR3 protein has one entry. Of 180,000 or so distinct CDR3 sequences detected, approximately 60% appear once; the ten largest clones hold approximately 67%.

The chain carries TRBV4-1 and TRBJ1-1, with a possible D match to TRBD1 (5 bases). The source material was peripheral blood. This clonotype was obtained from a man aged 40-50 years with primary liver carcinoma and hepatitis B virus infection. The CDR3 sequence: CASSQPTGTEAFF. In DNA, the CDR3 is TGCGCCAGCAGCCAGCCCACCGGGACGGAAGCTTTCTTT.